The clone carrying this TCR beta chain showed up just a few times. Its target is unknown. Using its own MiXCR run on the 5' RACE reads, TCRdb lists one record per CDR3 protein. The data hold roughly 400,000 distinct CDR3 sequences, with around 20% observed a single time. The data originate from a study of CD8 T cells in ankylosing spondylitis. Broader study findings: Within ankylosing spondylitis blood, a TCR beta motif made up of roughly eight highly homologous variants appeared to be characteristic.

The germline V gene has CDR1 SGDLS and CDR2 YYNGEE. Trimming took off 3 bases at V and 5 bases at J, with 9 bases between the two ends. The CDR3 spans 13 residues. The sample taken for sequencing was blood, either unsorted or a sorted T cell fraction (not recorded which). This rearrangement joins TRBV9 to TRBJ2-1; the D call may be TRBD1 or TRBD2 (5 bases each). This sequence was found in a male donor with ankylosing spondylitis. The CDR3 DNA reads TGTGCCAGCAGCGATCCGGGACACAATGAGCAGTTCTTC. Its protein is CASSDPGHNEQFF.